The present T cell receptor beta chain was sequenced within a study of T cells expressing NK-cell markers. TCRdb derives one entry per CDR3 protein from the 5' RACE reads, leaving out DNA. This sample's table has 300,000 to 450,000 distinct CDR3 sequences. The CDR3 has 14 residues. CDR1 is DFQATT and CDR2 is SNEGSKA in the germline V gene (reference sequence). The sequenced material came from blood T cells: a sorted CD56 or NKG2C T cell subset, CD4+ or CD8+ T cells, or bulk PBMC T cells (not recorded which). This TCR came from a man aged 18-75 years in good health. This chain uses TRBV20-1 with TRBJ1-5. CDR3 loop: CSARSVYGNQPQHF.